These 4 T cell receptor beta chains were all obtained from the same sample, sequenced in a study of identical twins. TCRdb re-called the 5' RACE reads with MiXCR, one entry per CDR3 protein. This sample has 430,000 or so distinct CDR3 sequences, with roughly 26% found just once. This same sample was also part of a study on T cells expressing NK-cell markers.

The sequenced material came from CD4+ T cells sorted from blood. These receptor sequences come from a woman between 18 and 29 years old in good health.

This clonotype was found many times. This sequence joins TRBV9 and TRBJ1-1; D gene unclear. Germline V CDR1 and CDR2: SGDLS, YYNGEE. Trimming pared 0 bases from V and 1 base from J, leaving 4 bases between. The CDR3 runs to 13 residues. The CDR3 spells CASSVDRNTEAFF. As DNA, the CDR3 is TGTGCCAGCAGCGTAGACAGGAACACTGAAGCTTTCTTT. Drawing the rest from reference TRBV9 and TRBJ1-1, the complete variable domain is DSGVTQTPKHLITATGQRVTLRCSPRSGDLSVYWYQQSLDQGLQFLIQYYNGEERAKGNILERFSAQQFPDLHSELNLSSLELGDSALYFCASSVDRNTEAFFGQGTRLTVV.

This clonotype appeared once. The CDR3 does not close with the conserved phenylalanine or tryptophan, likely indicating a read error. The J gene is TRBJ1-3, the V gene TRBV3-1, with D hard to call. The CDR3 spans 19 residues. V was pared by 6 bases and J by 0 bases, with 24 bases between. The germline gives CDR1 LGHDT, CDR2 YNNKEL (reference sequence). The CDR3 reads CASSPIQSLLPSSGNTIYS. CDR3 in DNA: TGTGCCAGCAGTCCGATCCAGTCCTTACTCCCGAGCTCTGGAAACACCATATATTCT.

This clonotype was picked up many times. This sequence joins TRBV7-8 and TRBJ1-4; D gene unclear. Per germline, CDR1 SGHVS and CDR2 FQNEAQ. The CDR3 length is 12 residues. Trimming cost V 6 bases and J 11 bases, with 13 bases left between them. In DNA, the CDR3 is TGTGCCAGCAGTCTCACGGCCAGTAAACTGTTTTTT. Translation gives CASSLTASKLFF.

The J gene is TRBJ2-6, the V gene TRBV10-3; 9 bases line up with TRBD2. The V gene's germline CDR1 is ENHRY and CDR2 SYGVKD. The V segment lost 6 bases and the J segment 2 bases; nucleotides outside the gene matches: 8. This CDR3 is 17 amino acids long. CDR3 sequence: CAIRGGLAIAGANVLTF. The CDR3 nucleotides are TGTGCCATCAGGGGGGGACTAGCAATTGCTGGGGCCAACGTCCTGACTTTC.